One T cell receptor (beta chain) is described in this entry. The target antigen is unknown. The data are from a study of cytomegalovirus exposure and HLA in healthy donors. Study information: Researchers previously reported finding just under 120 million unique TCR beta sequences from 150 million to 200 million T cells. Overall study findings and caveats: It was only CMV serostatus that was available as immune exposure information. Confirmation in vitro established that three CMV-associated chains were specific for CMV antigens.

Each donor was healthy, and each was a bone marrow donor. PCR involved 60 Vbeta and 13 Jbeta primers. Here immunoSEQ multiplex PCR was the method, and the copy in TCRdb shows in-frame clones only, minus some. The table lists roughly 110,000 clones, approximately 80% of them singletons. This sequence was found in a female donor in good health and CMV-seronegative. The specimen was PBMCs.

This CDR3 is CASSPTTGGAGGYTF. The CDR3 DNA sequence: TGTGCCAGCAGCCCGACGACAGGGGGCGCTGGAGGCTACACCTTC. This chain uses TRBV7-2 with TRBJ1-2; TRBD1 matches 10 bases. CDR1 is SGHTA and CDR2 is FQGNSA in the germline V gene. The CDR3 contains 15 residues. V lost 5 bases, J lost 8 bases, and 11 bases stayed unmatched.